The next 32 T cell receptor beta chains were all read from a single sample in a study of identical twins. TCRdb independently ran MiXCR on the 5' RACE reads; one entry per CDR3 protein. The top ten clones hold just over 7% of a sample with about 340,000 distinct CDR3 sequences, 10% to 15% of them seen once. These same records also appear under a second study, on yellow fever vaccine responses in identical twins.

The sequencing sample was made of CD8+ T cells sorted from blood. The receptors come from a woman aged 18-35 years in good health.

The chain is built from TRBV29-1 and TRBJ2-3, with a tentative D call TRBD2 (6 bases). This CDR3 contains 10 residues. Trimming took 6 bases from V and 6 from J, leaving 7 bases between them. Germline CDR1 is SQVTM and CDR2 is ANQGSEA. The DNA for the CDR3 is TGCAGCGTCCTAGCGGATACGCAGTATTTT. Translation gives CSVLADTQYF.

V gene TRBV24-1 combines with J gene TRBJ2-3; D is uncertain. Germline V gene lookup returns CDR1 KGHDR and CDR2 SFDVKD. The ends were cut back, 0 bases at V and 3 bases at J, with 6 bases in the middle. CDR3 length: 14 amino acids. The CDR3 DNA reads TGTGCCACCAGTGATTTGGGAGTTACAGATACGCAGTATTTT. Protein sequence: CATSDLGVTDTQYF.

The chain is built from TRBV7-9 and TRBJ2-3, with 9 bases that match TRBD2. In germline, CDR1 is SEHNR, CDR2 FQNEAQ (reference sequence). The CDR3 spans 16 residues. After removal of 5 bases from V and 4 bases from J, the junction contained 10 bases not matched to a gene. The CDR3 sequence: CASSDRPGLAPDTQYF. In DNA form, the CDR3 reads TGTGCCAGCAGCGACCGGCCGGGACTAGCCCCAGATACGCAGTATTTT.

In this sample, this clonotype turned up many times. CDR3 sequence: CASSTGQSNTEAFF. CDR3 DNA sequence: TGCGCCAGCAGCACGGGACAATCGAACACTGAAGCTTTCTTT. The chain joins TRBV5-1 to TRBJ1-1; a possible D gene is TRBD1 (6 bases). The CDR3 has 14 amino acids. The V gene lost 4 bases and the J gene lost 1 base, with 11 bases spanning the gap. The germline V gene has CDR1 SGHRS and CDR2 YFSETQ.

J is TRBJ2-7 and V is TRBV11-2, with unresolved D. Trimming pared 1 base from V and 3 bases from J, leaving 10 bases between. The CDR3 covers 14 residues. Germline loops: CDR1 SGHAT, CDR2 FQNNGV. The CDR3 coding sequence is TGTGCCAGCAGCTTAGGATTTGGGGACTACGAGCAGTACGTC. It translates to CASSLGFGDYEQYV.

This clonotype was detected a few times. This sequence joins TRBV7-9 and TRBJ2-2, with D perhaps TRBD1 or TRBD2 (5 bases each). The V gene lost 8 bases and the J gene lost 5 bases, with 15 bases spanning the gap. The length of the CDR3 is 14 residues. Germline V gene sequence: CDR1 SEHNR, CDR2 FQNEAQ (reference sequence). CDR3 amino acids: CASFFFGGTGELFF. DNA of the CDR3: TGTGCCAGCTTTTTTTTTGGGGGAACCGGGGAGCTGTTTTTT.

This clonotype came up a few times. The V and J genes are TRBV7-8 and TRBJ2-3, with D perhaps assigned TRBD1 or TRBD2 (5 bases each). This CDR3 has 15 amino acids. Germline assignment: CDR1 SGHVS and CDR2 FQNEAQ. V shed 5 bases and J shed 4 bases, with 16 bases lying between them. This CDR3 reads CASSPAVGRADTQYF. CDR3 nucleotide sequence: TGTGCCAGCAGCCCAGCCGTGGGGCGGGCAGATACGCAGTATTTT.

The chain is built from TRBV5-6 and TRBJ2-2; no reliable D call. CDR3 length: 13 residues. Between the trimmed V and J ends, which lost 3 bases and 6 bases, there was a span of 9 bases. Per the germline V gene, CDR1 is SGHDT and CDR2 is YYEEEE. The CDR3 sequence: CASSWGIPGELFF. Here the CDR3 DNA reads TGTGCCAGCAGCTGGGGTATCCCCGGGGAGCTGTTTTTT.

The V and J genes are TRBV13 and TRBJ2-3, with 11 bases that match TRBD2. This CDR3 has 21 amino acids. The V gene's germline CDR1 is PRHDT and CDR2 FYEKMQ (reference sequence). The V gene end was trimmed by 1 base and the J gene end by 0 bases; junction bases not matched to a gene: 15. The CDR3 loop is CASSLEGGLADPGRSTDTQYF. The CDR3 DNA reads TGTGCCAGCAGCTTAGAGGGGGGACTAGCGGACCCGGGGAGGAGCACAGATACGCAGTATTTT.

This clonotype was observed many times. The chain recombines TRBV7-9 with TRBJ2-5; TRBD1 matches at 9 bases. The CDR3 has 14 amino acids. V gave up 6 bases and J gave up 1 base; unmatched junction bases: 3. Germline lookup yields CDR1 SEHNR and CDR2 FQNEAQ (reference sequence). CDR3 residues: CASSGQGSQETQYF. CDR3 DNA sequence: TGTGCCAGCAGTGGACAGGGGTCCCAAGAGACCCAGTACTTC. Full variable domain (outside the CDR3, taken from reference TRBV7-9 and TRBJ2-5): DTGVSQNPRHKITKRGQNVTFRCDPISEHNRLYWYRQTLGQGPEFLTYFQNEAQLEKSRLLSDRFSAERPKGSFSTLEIQRTEQGDSAMYLCASSGQGSQETQYFGPGTRLLVL.

This clonotype was picked up a small number of times. The chain recombines TRBV3-1 with TRBJ1-5; TRBD1 is a possible D gene (5 bases). The germline V and J ends were trimmed by 1 base and 7 bases, with 8 bases remaining between them. This CDR3 has 13 residues. CDR1 is LGHDT, CDR2 YNNKEL, per germline (reference sequence). The CDR3 nucleotides are TGTGCCAGCAGCCAAGTCAGGGAACAGCCCCAGCATTTT. This translates into CASSQVREQPQHF.

The chain carries TRBV19 and TRBJ1-1; unclear D gene. From germline, CDR1 is LNHDA and CDR2 SQIVND (reference sequence). This CDR3 has 13 residues. Trimming took 6 bases from V and 4 from J, leaving 12 bases between them. The CDR3: CASRIGGVTEAFF. The CDR3 DNA reads as TGTGCCAGTAGGATCGGTGGGGTCACTGAAGCTTTCTTT.

V usage is TRBV6-5 and J usage is TRBJ1-2, with TRBD1 matching 8 bases. The trim removed 5 bases at V and 8 bases at J, leaving 4 bases unmatched. The CDR3 spans 12 residues. Germline CDR1 MNHEY, CDR2 SVGAGI. The CDR3 is CASSQGAGGYTF. CDR3 DNA: TGTGCCAGCAGTCAGGGGGCCGGCGGCTACACCTTC.

This clonotype has a count of ten or more. V is TRBV16 and J is TRBJ2-1; a weak D match, TRBD2 (7 bases). The V and J ends lost 4 bases and 1 base respectively, with 17 bases between them. CDR3 length: 17 amino acids. The germline gives CDR1 KGHSY, CDR2 FQNENV. The CDR3 here is CASSPGGRPLSYNEQFF. The CDR3 bases are TGTGCCAGCAGCCCCGGGGGGCGACCATTATCCTACAATGAGCAGTTCTTC.

V is TRBV7-9 and J is TRBJ2-7; D may be TRBD2 (5 bases). The V end was cut by 0 bases, the J end by 0 bases, with 12 bases between. The germline V gene encodes CDR1 SEHNR and CDR2 FQNEAQ (reference sequence). This CDR3 spans 16 amino acids. The CDR3 nucleotides are TGTGCCAGCAGCTTAGCCGACGGGGTGGCCTCCTACGAGCAGTACGTC. It specifies CASSLADGVASYEQYV.

The chain links TRBV24-1 to TRBJ2-7; 7 nucleotides align to TRBD1. The germline gives CDR1 KGHDR, CDR2 SFDVKD. After removal of 4 bases from V and 5 bases from J, the junction contained 4 bases not matched to a gene. The CDR3 length is 13 residues. The CDR3 loop reads CATSERQGNEQYF. CDR3 coding DNA: TGTGCCACCAGTGAAAGACAGGGAAACGAGCAGTACTTC.

This clonotype occurred a few times. This sequence joins TRBV12-3 or TRBV12-4 and TRBJ2-5, with 12 bases identical to TRBD1. The CDR3 has 15 residues. The J segment lost 4 bases and the V segment lost 6 bases, leaving 6 bases of the junction unmatched. The CDR3 region has the DNA TGTGCCAGCAGGGGGGGACAGGGGGCGAGAGAGACCCAGTACTTC. Its translation is CASRGGQGARETQYF.

This rearrangement joins TRBV7-9 to TRBJ2-1; possible D gene TRBD2, 7 bases. The CDR3 runs to 16 residues. The germline gives CDR1 SEHNR, CDR2 FQNEAQ (reference sequence). Trimming took 4 bases from V and 4 from J, leaving 17 bases between them. DNA for the CDR3: TGTGCCAGCAGCTCACCAGAGGGGGGGGGATACAATGAGCAGTTCTTC. Protein: CASSSPEGGGYNEQFF.

This clonotype was picked up many times. V usage is TRBV28 and J usage is TRBJ2-5; TRBD1 might be the D (6 bases). Germline CDR1 reads MDHEN; CDR2 reads SYDVKM. The V gene lost 2 bases and the J gene lost 2 bases, with 15 bases spanning the gap. This CDR3 spans 16 amino acids. DNA of the CDR3: TGTGCCAGCAGTTTAGACGTCCGGACAGATCAAGAGACCCAGTACTTC. Translation gives CASSLDVRTDQETQYF.

This clonotype was recorded a few times. The gene calls are TRBV7-8 and TRBJ2-1; a possible D gene is TRBD1 (5 bases). CDR1 is SGHVS and CDR2 is FQNEAQ in the germline V gene. Trimming stripped 4 bases from V and 5 bases from J, with 18 bases between. CDR3 length equals 16 residues. The CDR3 nucleotides are TGTGCCAGCAGCTCGTGGTCGACAGATGTAAACAATGAGCAGTTCTTC. Protein: CASSSWSTDVNNEQFF.

The chain links TRBV15 to TRBJ2-1, with D uncertain. V lost 3 bases and J 3 bases, leaving 9 bases between the germline ends. The CDR3 covers 14 residues. The germline gives CDR1 LNHNV, CDR2 YYDKDF (reference sequence). The CDR3 DNA reads as TGTGCCACCAGCAGTTTTGTGGACTACAATGAGCAGTTCTTC. Translating it yields CATSSFVDYNEQFF.

The sample holds a few counts of this clonotype. The chain combines TRBV27 with TRBJ2-1; 10 bases match TRBD2. Germline CDR1 is MNHEY and CDR2 is SMNVEV (reference sequence). The length of the CDR3 is 16 residues. J gave up 10 bases and V 4 bases, and 13 bases lay outside the gene matches. The CDR3 nucleotides are TGTGCCAGCAGTTCCCCCCTCTCTAGCGGGAGATCCGAGCAGTTCTTC. It yields the protein CASSSPLSSGRSEQFF.

This clonotype was found many times. The gene calls are TRBV4-1 and TRBJ2-5; D is possibly TRBD2 (6 bases). V was cut by 2 bases and J by 1 base, with 11 bases left in between. CDR3 size: 15 residues. Germline CDR1 and CDR2: MGHRA and YSYEKL. CDR3 sequence (DNA): TGCGCCAGCAGCCAAAGTTTGGGGGGCCAAGAGACCCAGTACTTC. Translating gives CASSQSLGGQETQYF.

There are a few counts of this clonotype. The rearrangement uses TRBV6-5 and TRBJ2-2; tentative D call: TRBD1 (5 bases). The CDR3 spans 14 residues. V was trimmed by 0 bases and J by 5 bases, leaving 7 bases between them. Per the germline V gene, CDR1 is MNHEY and CDR2 is SVGAGI. The CDR3 here is CASSYSQGTGELFF. The CDR3 DNA is TGTGCCAGCAGTTACTCCCAGGGAACCGGGGAGCTGTTTTTT.

The chain uses TRBV9 and TRBJ2-3; TRBD2 aligns across 12 bases. The germline V gene has CDR1 SGDLS and CDR2 YYNGEE. This CDR3 is 18 amino acids long. The trim removed 3 bases at V and 3 bases at J, leaving 11 bases unmatched. CDR3: CASSGALGLAGSTDTQYF. DNA for the CDR3: TGTGCCAGCAGCGGCGCACTCGGACTAGCGGGATCGACAGATACGCAGTATTTT.

This clonotype has only a few counts. The genes are TRBV6-1 and TRBJ2-1; D not certain. The CDR3 runs to 12 residues. Germline CDR1 MNHNS, CDR2 SASEGT. Trimming cost V 1 base and J 5 bases, with 3 bases left between them. CDR3 sequence reads: CASSEVNNEQFF. The DNA for the CDR3 is TGTGCCAGCAGTGAAGTGAACAATGAGCAGTTCTTC.

This clonotype was found a few times. This sequence joins TRBV24-1 and TRBJ2-7; D could derive from TRBD1 or TRBD2 (7 bases each). Germline CDR1 KGHDR, CDR2 SFDVKD. The CDR3 spans 15 residues. Trimming shortened V by 5 bases and J by 4 bases, and 17 bases separated the two germline ends. The CDR3 bases are TGTGCCACCAGTGCTCCGGGGAGGGGGCTTTACGAGCAGTACTTC. This gives the protein CATSAPGRGLYEQYF.

This clonotype was picked up a small number of times. The rearrangement joins TRBV11-2 to TRBJ2-7, with 9 bases aligning to TRBD2. Germline values: CDR1 SGHAT, CDR2 FQNNGV. The CDR3 length is 14 residues. V was pared by 4 bases and J by 7 bases, with 8 bases of the junction left unmatched. This CDR3 is CASSSRTSVGEQYF. CDR3 nucleotide sequence: TGTGCCAGCAGCTCCCGGACTAGCGTGGGGGAGCAGTACTTC. Full variable domain (rest looked up from reference TRBV11-2 and TRBJ2-7): EAGVAQSPRYKIIEKRQSVAFWCNPISGHATLYWYQQILGQGPKLLIQFQNNGVVDDSQLPKDRFSAERLKGVDSTLKIQPAKLEDSAVYLCASSSRTSVGEQYFGPGTRLTVT.

V is TRBV7-9 and J is TRBJ1-4; D gene uncertain. The V end was cut by 1 base, the J end by 6 bases, with 6 bases between. The CDR3 covers 13 residues. Germline V gene lookup returns CDR1 SEHNR and CDR2 FQNEAQ (reference sequence). The CDR3: CASSLGIDEKLFF. Written as DNA, the CDR3 is TGTGCCAGCAGCTTAGGCATTGATGAAAAACTGTTTTTT.

V usage is TRBV7-2 and J usage is TRBJ2-2; 11 nucleotides agree with TRBD2. V was pared by 10 bases and J by 4 bases, with 14 bases of the junction left unmatched. CDR1 SGHTA and CDR2 FQGNSA come from the germline V gene. There are 17 residues in the CDR3. CDR3 in DNA: TGTGCCACCAGACCCCTTCTAGCGGGAGGACCCACCGGGGAGCTGTTTTTT. It is translated as CATRPLLAGGPTGELFF.

The chain has TRBV27 and TRBJ2-7, with D perhaps matching TRBD2 (6 bases). Deletions cut 5 bases from V and 4 bases from J, with 12 bases between. This CDR3 region has 13 residues. Germline assignment: CDR1 MNHEY and CDR2 SMNVEV (reference sequence). This CDR3 is CASSIGDLYEQYF. CDR3 coding DNA: TGTGCCAGCAGTATCGGGGACTTGTACGAGCAGTACTTC.

There are a few counts of this clonotype. The V and J genes are TRBV10-1 and TRBJ2-3; D call uncertain. V shed 3 bases and J shed 6 bases, with 13 bases lying between them. Per germline, CDR1 WNHNN and CDR2 SYGVQD (reference sequence). The CDR3 has 14 residues. The CDR3 region is CASSELDPGDTQYF. CDR3 in DNA: TGCGCCAGCAGTGAATTAGACCCTGGGGATACGCAGTATTTT.